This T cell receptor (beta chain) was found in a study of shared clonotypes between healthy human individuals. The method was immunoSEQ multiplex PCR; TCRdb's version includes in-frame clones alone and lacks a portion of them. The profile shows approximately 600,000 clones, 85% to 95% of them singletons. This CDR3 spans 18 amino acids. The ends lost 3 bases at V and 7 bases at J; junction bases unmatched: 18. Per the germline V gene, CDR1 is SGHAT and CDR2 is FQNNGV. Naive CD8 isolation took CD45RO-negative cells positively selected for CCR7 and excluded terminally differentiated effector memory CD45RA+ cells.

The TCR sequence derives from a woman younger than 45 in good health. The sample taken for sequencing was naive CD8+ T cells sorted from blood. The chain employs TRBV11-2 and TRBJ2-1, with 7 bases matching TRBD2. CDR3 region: CASSLGSPWEGYVNEQFF. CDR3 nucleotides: TGTGCCAGCAGCTTGGGATCTCCGTGGGAGGGGTATGTGAATGAGCAGTTCTTC.